This passage covers 26 T cell receptor beta chains from one sample sequenced in a study of identical twins. TCRdb independently ran MiXCR on the 5' RACE reads; one entry per CDR3 protein. The data contain more than 400,000 distinct CDR3 sequences, approximately 14% of them seen just once; the ten biggest clones take up roughly 0.4%. These data were also filed under a second study, of yellow fever vaccine responses in identical twins.

Sequencing was done on a sample of CD4+ T cells sorted from blood. Every receptor here comes from a woman younger than 35 in good health.

This rearrangement joins TRBV10-3 to TRBJ2-2, with 9 bases matching TRBD2. CDR1 ENHRY and CDR2 SYGVKD come from the germline V gene. The CDR3 sequence is 16 residues long. V shed 6 bases, J shed 1 base, and the junction held 6 bases outside the gene matches. The CDR3 nucleotides are TGTGCCATCAGCGGACCTAGCGGGGTGAACACCGGGGAGCTGTTTTTT. Residues: CAISGPSGVNTGELFF.

A few counts support this clonotype. The chain is built from TRBV11-3 and TRBJ2-3, with a tentative D call TRBD1 (6 bases). The CDR3 length is 15 residues. Germline CDR1 SGHNT, CDR2 YENEEA. Trimming pared 5 bases from V and 2 bases from J, leaving 14 bases between. CDR3 region: CASSTIRQDTDTQYF. The CDR3 DNA is TGTGCCAGCAGCACCATACGACAGGACACAGATACGCAGTATTTT.

The table lists this clonotype with a few counts. The rearrangement links TRBV5-1 to TRBJ2-2; 11 bases line up with TRBD2. This CDR3 spans 16 amino acids. The germline V gene encodes CDR1 SGHRS and CDR2 YFSETQ. J lost 6 bases, V lost 3 bases, and 7 bases had no gene match. In DNA form, the CDR3 reads TGCGCCAGCAGCTCGGGTACTAGCGGGAGTTCCGGGGAGCTGTTTTTT. This codes for CASSSGTSGSSGELFF.

This clonotype has just a few counts. This chain links TRBV5-1 with TRBJ2-7; 14 bases are a match to TRBD2. Germline trimming cut 4 bases from V and 4 bases from J; bases unmatched to any gene: 4. The CDR3 is 15 amino acids. In germline, CDR1 is SGHRS, CDR2 YFSETQ. The CDR3 loop reads CASSRGLAGDYEQYV. CDR3 DNA sequence: TGCGCCAGCAGCAGGGGACTAGCGGGGGATTACGAGCAGTACGTC.

This clonotype showed up just a few times. The CDR3 DNA reads TGTGCCAGCAGCCGAGTACCGGGACAGACGAACCTCGCCGGGGAGCTGTTTTTT. Translated, it gives CASSRVPGQTNLAGELFF. The J gene is TRBJ2-2, the V gene TRBV11-2; 7 bases fit TRBD1. The CDR3 sequence is 18 residues long. Looked up from germline, CDR1 is SGHAT and CDR2 is FQNNGV. The V segment lost 5 bases and the J segment 6 bases; nucleotides outside the gene matches: 18. The full variable domain, in which reference TRBV11-2 and TRBJ2-2 provide the parts outside the CDR3, is EAGVAQSPRYKIIEKRQSVAFWCNPISGHATLYWYQQILGQGPKLLIQFQNNGVVDDSQLPKDRFSAERLKGVDSTLKIQPAKLEDSAVYLCASSRVPGQTNLAGELFFGEGSRLTVL.

This clonotype was detected only a few times. J is TRBJ2-5 and V is TRBV20-1; D may be TRBD1 (6 bases). The V end was cut by 0 bases, the J end by 2 bases, with 13 bases between. Germline V gives CDR1 DFQATT, CDR2 SNEGSKA (reference sequence). The CDR3 has 15 amino acids. CDR3 nucleotide sequence: TGCAGTGCTAGAGATGCCGACAGGCCACAAGAGACCCAGTACTTC. Translation: CSARDADRPQETQYF.

The rearrangement joins TRBV29-1 to TRBJ1-1; unclear D gene. V lost 2 bases to trimming and J lost 1 base, with 8 bases between them. The CDR3 is made up of 13 amino acids. The germline gives CDR1 SQVTM, CDR2 ANQGSEA. The CDR3 DNA follows: TGCAGCGTTGAACGGCAGACGAACACTGAAGCTTTCTTT. It codes for CSVERQTNTEAFF.

The chain carries TRBV5-5 and TRBJ2-7, with 8 bases that match TRBD1. Germline V gene lookup returns CDR1 SGHKS and CDR2 YYEKEE (reference sequence). Germline trimming cut 0 bases from V and 7 bases from J; bases unmatched to any gene: 6. This CDR3 is 14 amino acids long. In DNA form, the CDR3 reads TGTGCCAGCAGCTTGGAGGCAGGGGGCAGGGAGCAGTACTTC. This gives the protein CASSLEAGGREQYF.

This sequence joins TRBV14 and TRBJ2-6; D ambiguous. The CDR3 is 18 amino acids. The V and J ends lost 1 base and 0 bases respectively, with 13 bases between them. Germline loops: CDR1 SGHDN, CDR2 FVKESK. This chain's CDR3 is CASSQVGLGSSGANVLTF. The CDR3 region has the DNA TGTGCCAGCAGCCAAGTAGGGCTTGGCAGCTCTGGGGCCAACGTCCTGACTTTC. The full variable domain, in which reference TRBV14 and TRBJ2-6 provide the parts outside the CDR3, is EAGVTQFPSHSVIEKGQTVTLRCDPISGHDNLYWYRRVMGKEIKFLLHFVKESKQDESGMPNNRFLAERTGGTYSTLKVQPAELEDSGVYFCASSQVGLGSSGANVLTFGAGSRLTVL.

This clonotype came up a few times. CDR3 sequence (DNA): TGTGCCAGCAGATCACAGGGTTGGGAAAACATTCAGTACTTC. Protein sequence: CASRSQGWENIQYF. The rearrangement joins TRBV11-2 to TRBJ2-4, with D possibly being TRBD1 (6 bases). The CDR3 has 14 amino acids. The V and J ends lost 6 bases and 5 bases respectively, with 14 bases between them. CDR1 SGHAT and CDR2 FQNNGV come from the germline V gene. The whole variable domain, remainder taken from reference TRBV11-2 and TRBJ2-4, is EAGVAQSPRYKIIEKRQSVAFWCNPISGHATLYWYQQILGQGPKLLIQFQNNGVVDDSQLPKDRFSAERLKGVDSTLKIQPAKLEDSAVYLCASRSQGWENIQYFGAGTRLSVL.

The V and J genes are TRBV19 and TRBJ2-5; perhaps TRBD1 as D (6 bases). CDR1 is LNHDA and CDR2 is SQIVND in the germline V gene (reference sequence). V was trimmed by 0 bases and J by 1 base, leaving 9 bases between them. This CDR3 comprises 15 residues. CDR3 DNA: TGTGCCAGTAGTATAGAGGGACACCTCCAAGAGACCCAGTACTTC. The encoded protein is CASSIEGHLQETQYF. Drawing the rest from reference TRBV19 and TRBJ2-5, the complete variable domain is DGGITQSPKYLFRKEGQNVTLSCEQNLNHDAMYWYRQDPGQGLRLIYYSQIVNDFQKGDIAEGYSVSREKKESFPLTVTSAQKNPTAFYLCASSIEGHLQETQYFGPGTRLLVL.

V gene TRBV5-1 combines with J gene TRBJ2-2; D call uncertain. The CDR3 length is 13 residues. Germline CDR1 reads SGHRS; CDR2 reads YFSETQ. Trimming removed 7 bases from V and 0 bases from J, with 7 bases in between. The CDR3 protein is CASQSTNTGELFF. The CDR3, as DNA: TGCGCCAGCCAGTCAACGAACACCGGGGAGCTGTTTTTT.

V usage is TRBV5-1 and J usage is TRBJ2-1, with a weak D call TRBD2 (5 bases). Germline V lookup: CDR1 SGHRS, CDR2 YFSETQ. CDR3 length: 14 residues. Between the trimmed V and J ends, which lost 2 bases and 5 bases, there was a span of 11 bases. CDR3 amino acids: CASSFGLENNEQFF. CDR3 coding DNA: TGCGCCAGCAGCTTCGGACTGGAAAACAATGAGCAGTTCTTC.

The V and J genes are TRBV6-1 and TRBJ2-2, with D possibly being TRBD2 (5 bases). V dropped 11 bases and J dropped 6 bases, with 16 bases sitting between them. Germline CDR1 MNHNS, CDR2 SASEGT. The CDR3 sequence is 13 residues long. In DNA, the CDR3 is TGTGCCGTACTAGACCCCGTCCCCGGGGAGCTGTTTTTT. This gives the protein CAVLDPVPGELFF.

The J gene is TRBJ2-7, the V gene TRBV5-1; no clear D gene. Trimming took off 2 bases at V and 6 bases at J, with 18 bases between the two ends. The CDR3 loop spans 15 amino acids. Germline V gives CDR1 SGHRS, CDR2 YFSETQ. Here the CDR3 DNA reads TGCGCCAGCAGCTTAATAGGAGAGGCCCGGGCCGAGCAGTACTTC. Amino acids: CASSLIGEARAEQYF.

V is TRBV20-1 and J is TRBJ1-5; possible D gene TRBD1, 5 bases. Germline V lookup: CDR1 DFQATT, CDR2 SNEGSKA (reference sequence). The CDR3 loop spans 16 amino acids. Trimming removed 0 bases from V and 6 bases from J, with 18 bases in between. CDR3 in DNA: TGCAGTGCTAGAGATCTTGGGCCAGTAAGGGGTCAGCCCCAGCATTTT. It codes for CSARDLGPVRGQPQHF.

The V and J genes are TRBV12-3 or TRBV12-4 and TRBJ2-1; D is perhaps TRBD2 (5 bases). V gave up 2 bases and J gave up 0 bases, with 8 bases separating them. The CDR3 has 15 residues. This CDR3 is CASSLKSGSYNEQFF. The DNA of the CDR3 is TGTGCCAGCAGTTTAAAAAGCGGCTCCTACAATGAGCAGTTCTTC.

V usage is TRBV3-1 and J usage is TRBJ1-1; D is uncertain. V lost 1 base and J 2 bases, leaving 11 bases between the germline ends. CDR1 LGHDT and CDR2 YNNKEL come from the germline V gene (reference sequence). This CDR3 comprises 15 residues. CDR3 sequence (DNA): TGTGCCAGCAGCCAAGGGGCCAAGGGTAACACTGAAGCTTTCTTT. Translation gives CASSQGAKGNTEAFF. The whole variable domain, filled in from reference TRBV3-1 and TRBJ1-1, reads DTAVSQTPKYLVTQMGNDKSIKCEQNLGHDTMYWYKQDSKKFLKIMFSYNNKELIINETVPNRFSPKSPDKAHLNLHINSLELGDSAVYFCASSQGAKGNTEAFFGQGTRLTVV.

This clonotype was found a few times. V usage is TRBV6-5 and J usage is TRBJ2-1, with a possible D match to TRBD2 (6 bases). The germline CDR1 and CDR2 sequences are MNHEY and SVGAGI. The CDR3 is 14 residues long. The germline V and J ends were trimmed by 4 bases and 8 bases, with 15 bases remaining between them. The CDR3 loop reads CASSLGLQADEQFF. CDR3 DNA sequence: TGTGCCAGCAGTTTGGGACTTCAGGCCGATGAGCAGTTCTTC.

The genes are TRBV28 and TRBJ2-6; TRBD2 is a possible D gene (5 bases). V was shortened by 3 bases and J by 1 base, with 7 bases between the two germline ends. This CDR3 has 15 amino acids. Germline V lookup: CDR1 MDHEN, CDR2 SYDVKM. The DNA for the CDR3 is TGTGCCAGCAGTTTGAGGGCTTCTGGGGCCAACGTCCTGACTTTC. Its translation is CASSLRASGANVLTF.

This clonotype appeared a few times. This rearrangement joins TRBV14 to TRBJ2-7, with 8 positions matching TRBD2. This CDR3 is built from 15 residues. The ends lost 3 bases at V and 7 bases at J; junction bases unmatched: 11. Germline values: CDR1 SGHDN, CDR2 FVKESK. The CDR3: CASSQTLAVPGEQYF. Written as DNA, the CDR3 is TGTGCCAGCAGCCAGACACTAGCGGTCCCGGGGGAGCAGTACTTC.

This clonotype was detected a few times. The rearrangement links TRBV10-3 to TRBJ2-7; D is undetermined. The germline V gene has CDR1 ENHRY and CDR2 SYGVKD. Trimming removed 7 bases from V and 2 bases from J, with 6 bases in between. This CDR3 spans 11 amino acids. The CDR3 protein is CAIMGTYEQYF. For the CDR3, the DNA is TGTGCCATCATGGGGACCTACGAGCAGTACTTC.

This clonotype was counted only a few times. The gene calls are TRBV29-1 and TRBJ2-5; 7 bases fit TRBD1. This CDR3 spans 13 amino acids. Germline loops: CDR1 SQVTM, CDR2 ANQGSEA. J was trimmed by 1 base and V by 7 bases; bases with no gene match: 6. CDR3 coding DNA: TGCAGCGCATCAGGACAGGTCCAAGAGACCCAGTACTTC. Its translation: CSASGQVQETQYF.

Only a few counts were recorded for this clonotype. This chain uses TRBV10-3 with TRBJ2-7; D unclear. Per the germline V gene, CDR1 is ENHRY and CDR2 is SYGVKD. This CDR3 spans 14 amino acids. Deletions cut 6 bases from V and 4 bases from J, with 16 bases between. The CDR3 coding sequence is TGTGCCATCAGCGCCGACAAAGTTGTATACGAGCAGTACTTC. Amino acids: CAISADKVVYEQYF.

The genes are TRBV18 and TRBJ1-3; possibly TRBD1 for D (5 bases). This CDR3 region has 17 residues. Looked up from germline, CDR1 is KGHSH and CDR2 is LQKENI. Trimming stripped 5 bases from V and 0 bases from J, with 17 bases between. CDR3 nucleotide sequence: TGTGCCAGCTCAGGGGCAGGGCAAGATGTCTCTGGAAACACCATATATTTT. Translation gives CASSGAGQDVSGNTIYF. Together with reference TRBV18 and TRBJ1-3, the CDR3 gives the full variable domain: NAGVMQNPRHLVRRRGQEARLRCSPMKGHSHVYWYRQLPEEGLKFMVYLQKENIIDESGMPKERFSAEFPKEGPSILRIQQVVRGDSAAYFCASSGAGQDVSGNTIYFGEGSWLTVV.

This clonotype was counted a few times. The chain links TRBV5-1 to TRBJ2-2; TRBD1 matches at 7 bases. The CDR3 loop spans 14 amino acids. V trimming: 2 bases; J trimming: 6 bases; junction bases outside the gene matches: 4. Germline V gene lookup returns CDR1 SGHRS and CDR2 YFSETQ. The CDR3 reads CASSFNQGAGELFF. Here the CDR3 DNA reads TGCGCCAGCAGCTTCAATCAGGGGGCCGGGGAGCTGTTTTTT.